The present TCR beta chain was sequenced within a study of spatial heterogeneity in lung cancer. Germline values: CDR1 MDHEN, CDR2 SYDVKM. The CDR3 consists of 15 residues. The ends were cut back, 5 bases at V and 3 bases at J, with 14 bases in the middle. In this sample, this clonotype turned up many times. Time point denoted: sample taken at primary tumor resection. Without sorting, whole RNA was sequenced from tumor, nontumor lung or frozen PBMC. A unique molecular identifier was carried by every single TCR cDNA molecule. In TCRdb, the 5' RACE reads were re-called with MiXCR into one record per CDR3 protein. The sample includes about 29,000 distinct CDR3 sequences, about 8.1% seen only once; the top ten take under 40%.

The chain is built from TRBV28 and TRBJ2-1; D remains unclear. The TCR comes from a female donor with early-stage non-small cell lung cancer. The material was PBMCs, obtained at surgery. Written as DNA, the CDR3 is TGTGCCAGCAGTACCTACTCAAGGGTCTACAATGAGCAGTTCTTC. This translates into CASSTYSRVYNEQFF.